A single sample is the source of the 13 T cell receptor beta chains below, sequenced in a study of shared clonotypes between healthy human individuals. Libraries were prepared by immunoSEQ multiplex PCR; TCRdb keeps only in-frame clonotypes and omits some of them. Altogether under 650,000 clones are present, 90% to 96% being singletons, with the ten largest covering about 0.064%. Input material: naive CD4+ T cells sorted from blood. Documented subset: CD45RA+ positively selected. All receptors derive from a woman between 25 and 40 years old in good health.

The chain is built from TRBV18 and TRBJ2-1; TRBD2 matches at 10 bases. This CDR3 is 15 amino acids long. J was trimmed by 5 bases and V by 6 bases; bases with no gene match: 7. Looked up from germline, CDR1 is KGHSH and CDR2 is LQKENI. The CDR3 bases are TGTGCCAGCTCCCAGGGACTAGCGAGCGACAATGAGCAGTTCTTC. This codes for CASSQGLASDNEQFF.

This rearrangement joins TRBV10-1 to TRBJ2-1; D assignment may be TRBD1 or TRBD2 (5 bases each). The ends were cut back, 4 bases at V and 5 bases at J, with 27 bases in the middle. CDR3 size: 19 residues. CDR1 is WNHNN and CDR2 is SYGVQD in the germline V gene (reference sequence). The CDR3 DNA reads as TGCGCCAGCAGTGGAGCACACCTGGGGGAAGGAGGACCAAACAATGAGCAGTTCTTC. It specifies CASSGAHLGEGGPNNEQFF.

V and J are TRBV7-9 and TRBJ2-5; D not certain. Germline V gene data show CDR1 as SEHNR and CDR2 as FQNEAQ (reference sequence). The germline V and J ends were trimmed by 3 bases and 4 bases, with 6 bases remaining between them. The CDR3 totals 12 residues. The CDR3 reads CASSLWGETQYF. The DNA of the CDR3 is TGTGCCAGCAGCTTGTGGGGAGAGACCCAGTACTTC.

This chain uses TRBV28 with TRBJ2-7; 15 bases fit TRBD2. CDR3 length: 17 residues. After removal of 7 bases from V and 0 bases from J, the junction contained 7 bases not matched to a gene. Germline CDR1 and CDR2: MDHEN and SYDVKM. The CDR3 spells CASTGLAGGGSSYEQYF. CDR3 coding DNA: TGTGCCAGCACGGGACTAGCGGGGGGCGGGTCCTCCTACGAGCAGTACTTC.

The chain uses TRBV28 and TRBJ2-5, with D possibly being TRBD2 (6 bases). This CDR3 comprises 16 residues. V lost 3 bases and J lost 7, with 21 bases in between. Per germline, CDR1 MDHEN and CDR2 SYDVKM. CDR3 region: CASSFRVTGPGGTQYF. CDR3 nucleotides: TGTGCCAGCAGTTTTAGAGTCACAGGACCCGGGGGGACCCAGTACTTC.

V is TRBV4-1 and J is TRBJ2-3; 10 nucleotides agree with TRBD2. CDR1 and CDR2 from the germline V gene are MGHRA and YSYEKL. This CDR3 is built from 18 residues. V shed 1 base, J shed 3 bases, and the junction held 10 bases outside the gene matches. The CDR3 DNA follows: TGCGCCAGCAGCCAAGGTAGCGCTAGCGGGAGTAGGACAGATACGCAGTATTTT. It codes for CASSQGSASGSRTDTQYF.

V and J are TRBV5-6 and TRBJ2-5; no firm D call. The germline gives CDR1 SGHDT, CDR2 YYEEEE. Trimming pared 0 bases from V and 5 bases from J, leaving 11 bases between. The CDR3 runs to 14 residues. This CDR3 reads CASSLARRGETQYF. The DNA of the CDR3 is TGTGCCAGCAGCTTGGCTCGGCGTGGGGAGACCCAGTACTTC. Full variable domain (remainder filled in from reference TRBV5-6 and TRBJ2-5): DAGVTQSPTHLIKTRGQQVTLRCSPKSGHDTVSWYQQALGQGPQFIFQYYEEEERQRGNFPDRFSGHQFPNYSSELNVNALLLGDSALYLCASSLARRGETQYFGPGTRLLVL.

The rearrangement joins TRBV6-1 to TRBJ2-1; 11 bases are a match to TRBD2. The germline V gene has CDR1 MNHNS and CDR2 SASEGT. This CDR3 has 19 residues. Losses at the gene ends were 1 base for V and 4 bases for J; bases not matched to a gene: 12. CDR3 in amino acids: CASSEGRMGTSGFYNEQFF. The DNA of the CDR3 is TGTGCCAGCAGTGAAGGAAGGATGGGGACTAGCGGTTTTTACAATGAGCAGTTCTTC.

This chain uses TRBV7-8 with TRBJ2-1; 9 bases agree with TRBD2. The trim removed 2 bases at V and 8 bases at J, leaving 7 bases unmatched. The CDR3 contains 15 residues. The germline V gene has CDR1 SGHVS and CDR2 FQNEAQ. CDR3 loop: CASSLLAGVSHEQFF. The CDR3 nucleotides read TGTGCCAGCAGCTTATTAGCGGGAGTTAGCCATGAGCAGTTCTTC.

This sequence joins TRBV19 and TRBJ2-6; no clear D gene. This CDR3 spans 16 amino acids. V was cut by 5 bases and J by 0 bases, with 11 bases left in between. The V gene's germline CDR1 is LNHDA and CDR2 SQIVND (reference sequence). CDR3 bases: TGTGCCAGTAGTGTGGAGATTAACTCTGGGGCCAACGTCCTGACTTTC. Translated, it gives CASSVEINSGANVLTF.

CDR3 loop: CASSSGLAGGLSYNEQFF. The CDR3 DNA sequence: TGTGCCAGCAGCTCGGGACTAGCGGGAGGGCTGTCCTACAATGAGCAGTTCTTC. V usage is TRBV7-9 and J usage is TRBJ2-1; 16 positions agree with TRBD2. Trimming took 4 bases from V and 1 from J; bases not matched to a gene: 4. Germline V gives CDR1 SEHNR, CDR2 FQNEAQ (reference sequence). The CDR3 spans 18 residues.

This chain joins TRBV7-3 and TRBJ2-1; the D call may be TRBD1 or TRBD2 (5 bases each). Trimming removed 4 bases at V and 2 bases at J, with 9 bases between. The CDR3 has 14 amino acids. CDR1 and CDR2 (germline): SGHTA, FQGTGA. The CDR3 region has the DNA TGTGCCAGCAGCTCCGGGACGCCCTACAATGAGCAGTTCTTC. Translating it yields CASSSGTPYNEQFF.

This clone came up a few times. The V and J genes are TRBV5-1 and TRBJ1-5; TRBD1 might be the D (6 bases). The V gene lost 5 bases and the J gene lost 5 bases, with 11 bases spanning the gap. Per germline, CDR1 SGHRS and CDR2 YFSETQ. This CDR3 comprises 13 residues. The CDR3: CASREGEDQPQHF. In DNA, the CDR3 is TGCGCCAGCAGAGAGGGGGAGGATCAGCCCCAGCATTTT.